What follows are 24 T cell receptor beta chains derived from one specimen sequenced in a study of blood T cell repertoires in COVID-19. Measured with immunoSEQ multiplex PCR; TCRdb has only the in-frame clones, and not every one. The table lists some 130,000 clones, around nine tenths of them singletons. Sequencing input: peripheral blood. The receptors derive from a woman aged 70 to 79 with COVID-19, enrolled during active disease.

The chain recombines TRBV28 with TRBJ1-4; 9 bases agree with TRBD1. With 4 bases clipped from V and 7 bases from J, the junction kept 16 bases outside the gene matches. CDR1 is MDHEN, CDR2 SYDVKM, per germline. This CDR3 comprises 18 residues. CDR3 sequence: CASSSKYRTGGSGEKLFF. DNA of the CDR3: TGTGCCAGCAGTTCAAAATACCGAACAGGGGGCTCTGGTGAAAAACTGTTTTTT.

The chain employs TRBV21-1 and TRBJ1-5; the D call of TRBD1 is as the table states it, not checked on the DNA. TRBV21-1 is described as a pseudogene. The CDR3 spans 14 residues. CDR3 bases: TGTGCCAGCAGCCCGGGACATACTGCGTCAGCCCCAGCATTT. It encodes CASSPGHTASAPAF.

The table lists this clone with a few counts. CDR3 DNA: TGTGCCAGCAGCTTAGCCCTCGGGGAGGGTCAGCCCCAGCATTTT. Protein product: CASSLALGEGQPQHF. The genes are TRBV7-6 and TRBJ1-5, with no clear D. From germline, CDR1 is SGHVS and CDR2 FNYEAQ. This CDR3 has 15 residues. The V gene lost 0 bases and the J gene lost 6 bases, with 12 bases spanning the gap.

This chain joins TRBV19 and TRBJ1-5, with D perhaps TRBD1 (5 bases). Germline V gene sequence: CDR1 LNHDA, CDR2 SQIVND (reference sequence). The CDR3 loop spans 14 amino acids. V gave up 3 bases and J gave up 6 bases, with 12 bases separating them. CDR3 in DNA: TGTGCCAGTAGTATTTTCCCCGGGGGTCAGCCCCAGCATTTT. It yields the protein CASSIFPGGQPQHF.

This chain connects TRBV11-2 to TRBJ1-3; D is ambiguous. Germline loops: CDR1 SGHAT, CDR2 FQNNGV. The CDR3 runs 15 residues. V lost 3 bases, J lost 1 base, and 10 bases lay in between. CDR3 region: CASSFSPRSGNTIYF. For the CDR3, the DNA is TGTGCCAGCAGCTTTTCCCCGCGGTCTGGAAACACCATATATTTT.

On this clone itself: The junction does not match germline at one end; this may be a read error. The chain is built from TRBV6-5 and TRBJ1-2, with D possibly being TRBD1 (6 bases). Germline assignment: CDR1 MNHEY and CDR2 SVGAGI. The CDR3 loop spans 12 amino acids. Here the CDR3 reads CAGGDISYGYTF. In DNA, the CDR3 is TGCGCCGGGGGGGACATAAGTTATGGCTACACCTTC.

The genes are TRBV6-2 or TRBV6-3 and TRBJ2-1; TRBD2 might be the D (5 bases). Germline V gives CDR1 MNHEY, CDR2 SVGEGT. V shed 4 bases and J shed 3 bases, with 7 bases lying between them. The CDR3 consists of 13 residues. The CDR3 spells CASSLTIYNEQFF. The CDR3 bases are TGTGCCAGCAGTTTGACTATCTACAATGAGCAGTTCTTC.

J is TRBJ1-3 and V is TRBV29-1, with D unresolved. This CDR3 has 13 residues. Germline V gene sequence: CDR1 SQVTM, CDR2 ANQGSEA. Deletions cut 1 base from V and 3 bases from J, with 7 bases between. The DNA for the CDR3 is TGCAGCGTTGAAGTAGCCAGTGGAAACACCATATATTTT. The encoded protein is CSVEVASGNTIYF. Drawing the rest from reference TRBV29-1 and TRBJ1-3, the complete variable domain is SAVISQKPSRDICQRGTSLTIQCQVDSQVTMMFWYRQQPGQSLTLIATANQGSEATYESGFVIDKFPISRPNLTFSTLTVSNMSPEDSSIYLCSVEVASGNTIYFGEGSWLTVV.

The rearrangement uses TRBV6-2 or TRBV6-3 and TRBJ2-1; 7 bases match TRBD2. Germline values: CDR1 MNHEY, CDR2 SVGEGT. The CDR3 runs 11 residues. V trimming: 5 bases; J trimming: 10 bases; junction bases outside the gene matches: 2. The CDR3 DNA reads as TGTGCCAGCAGTCAAGCGGGGGAGCAGTTCTTC. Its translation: CASSQAGEQFF.

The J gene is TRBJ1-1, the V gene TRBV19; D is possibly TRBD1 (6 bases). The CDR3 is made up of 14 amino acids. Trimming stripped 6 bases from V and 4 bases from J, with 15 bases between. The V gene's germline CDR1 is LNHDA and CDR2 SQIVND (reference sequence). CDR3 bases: TGTGCCAGTAGCCGACAGGCGGCGCTCACTGAAGCTTTCTTT. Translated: CASSRQAALTEAFF.

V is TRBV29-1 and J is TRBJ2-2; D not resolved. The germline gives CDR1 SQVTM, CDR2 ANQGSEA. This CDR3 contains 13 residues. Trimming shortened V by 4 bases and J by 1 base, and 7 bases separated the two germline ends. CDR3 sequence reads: CSVVHQNTGELFF. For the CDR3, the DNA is TGCAGCGTTGTACACCAGAACACCGGGGAGCTGTTTTTT.

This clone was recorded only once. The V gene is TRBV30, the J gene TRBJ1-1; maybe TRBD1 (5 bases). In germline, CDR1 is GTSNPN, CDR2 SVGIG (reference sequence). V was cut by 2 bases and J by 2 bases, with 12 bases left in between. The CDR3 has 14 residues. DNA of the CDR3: TGTGCCTGGAGTTTGGGGCAGGGCAACACTGAAGCTTTCTTT. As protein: CAWSLGQGNTEAFF.

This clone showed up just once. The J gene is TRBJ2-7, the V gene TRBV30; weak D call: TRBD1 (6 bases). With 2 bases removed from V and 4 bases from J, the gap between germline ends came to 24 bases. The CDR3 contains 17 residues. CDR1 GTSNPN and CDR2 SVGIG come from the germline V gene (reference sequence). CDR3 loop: CAWSLGLTGSLAYEQYF. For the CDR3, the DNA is TGTGCCTGGAGTCTCGGACTCACAGGGTCCCTTGCGTACGAGCAGTACTTC. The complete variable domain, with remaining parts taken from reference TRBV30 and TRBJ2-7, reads SQTIHQWPATLVQPVGSPLSLECTVEGTSNPNLYWYRQAAGRGLQLLFYSVGIGQISSEVPQNLSASRPQDRQFILSSKKLLLSDSGFYLCAWSLGLTGSLAYEQYFGPGTRLTVT.

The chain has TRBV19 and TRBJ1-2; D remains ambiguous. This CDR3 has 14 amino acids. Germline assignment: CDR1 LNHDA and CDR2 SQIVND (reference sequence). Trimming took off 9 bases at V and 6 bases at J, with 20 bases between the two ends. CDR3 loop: CASALHGDIDGYTF. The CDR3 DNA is TGTGCCAGCGCCCTCCACGGTGATATTGATGGCTACACCTTC.

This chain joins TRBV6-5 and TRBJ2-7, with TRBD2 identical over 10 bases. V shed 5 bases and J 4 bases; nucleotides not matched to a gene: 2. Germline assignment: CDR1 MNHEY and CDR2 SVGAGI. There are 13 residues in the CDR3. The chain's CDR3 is CASSRTSGYEQYF. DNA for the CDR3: TGTGCCAGCAGTAGGACTAGCGGTTACGAGCAGTACTTC.

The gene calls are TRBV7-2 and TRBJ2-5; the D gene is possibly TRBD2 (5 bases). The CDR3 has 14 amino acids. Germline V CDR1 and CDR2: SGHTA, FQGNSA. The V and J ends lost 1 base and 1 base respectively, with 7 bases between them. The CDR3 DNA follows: TGTGCCAGCAGCTTAGACGGGATCCAAGAGACCCAGTACTTC. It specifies CASSLDGIQETQYF.

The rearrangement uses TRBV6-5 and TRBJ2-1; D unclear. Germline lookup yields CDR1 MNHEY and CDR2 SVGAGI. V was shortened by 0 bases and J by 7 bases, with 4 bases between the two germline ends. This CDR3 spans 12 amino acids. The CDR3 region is CASSYSSNEQFF. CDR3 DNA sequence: TGTGCCAGCAGTTACTCGTCTAATGAGCAGTTCTTC.

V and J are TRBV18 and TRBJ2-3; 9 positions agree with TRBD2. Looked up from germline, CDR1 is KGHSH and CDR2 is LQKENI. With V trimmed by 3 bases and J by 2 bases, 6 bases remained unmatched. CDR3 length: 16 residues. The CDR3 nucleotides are TGTGCCAGCTCACCTACAGCGGGGGGACTCACAGATACGCAGTATTTT. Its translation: CASSPTAGGLTDTQYF.

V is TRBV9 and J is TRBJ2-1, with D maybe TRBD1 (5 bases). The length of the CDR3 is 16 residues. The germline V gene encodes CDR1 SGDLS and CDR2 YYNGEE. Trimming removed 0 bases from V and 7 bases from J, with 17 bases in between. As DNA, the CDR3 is TGTGCCAGCAGCGTAGGGGGCGCAGGAAAATGGAATGAGCAGTTCTTC. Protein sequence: CASSVGGAGKWNEQFF.

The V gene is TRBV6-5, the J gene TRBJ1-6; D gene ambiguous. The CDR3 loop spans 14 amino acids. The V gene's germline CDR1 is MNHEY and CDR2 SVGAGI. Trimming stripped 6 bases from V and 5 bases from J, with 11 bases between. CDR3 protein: CASSLNGDNSPLHF. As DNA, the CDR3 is TGTGCCAGCAGCCTTAACGGGGATAATTCACCCCTCCACTTT.

The CDR3 region has the DNA TGTGCCAGCAGCGTGACGGGACAGGGGGTGAATGAGCAGTTCTTC. It codes for CASSVTGQGVNEQFF. V is TRBV7-2 and J is TRBJ2-1, with 11 positions matching TRBD1. After removal of 5 bases from V and 7 bases from J, the junction contained 7 bases not matched to a gene. Germline CDR1 SGHTA, CDR2 FQGNSA. This CDR3 has 15 residues.

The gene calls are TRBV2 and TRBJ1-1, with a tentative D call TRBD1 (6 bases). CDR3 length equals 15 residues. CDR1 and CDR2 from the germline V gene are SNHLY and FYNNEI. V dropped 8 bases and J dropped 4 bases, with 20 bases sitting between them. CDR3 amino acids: CASGGRGGGGTEAFF. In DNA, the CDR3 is TGTGCCAGCGGCGGGCGCGGAGGGGGGGGCACTGAAGCTTTCTTT.

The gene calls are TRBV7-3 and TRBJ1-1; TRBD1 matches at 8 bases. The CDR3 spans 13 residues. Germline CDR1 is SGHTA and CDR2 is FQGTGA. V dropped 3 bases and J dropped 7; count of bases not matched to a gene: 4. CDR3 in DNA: TGTGCCAGCAGCTTTGGACAGGGTGGTGAAGCTTTCTTT. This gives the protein CASSFGQGGEAFF.

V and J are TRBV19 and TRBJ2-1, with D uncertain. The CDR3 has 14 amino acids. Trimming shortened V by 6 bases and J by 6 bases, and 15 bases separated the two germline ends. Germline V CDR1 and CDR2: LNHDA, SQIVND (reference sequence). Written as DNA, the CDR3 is TGTGCCAGTAGAAGAGCGCCAAATTTCAATGAGCAGTTCTTC. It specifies CASRRAPNFNEQFF.